Listed below are T cell receptor beta chains from one sample, sequenced in a study of T cells in Graves' hyperthyroidism and ophthalmopathy. MiXCR was run by TCRdb on the multiplex PCR reads, yielding one entry per CDR3 protein. The sample includes about 640,000 distinct CDR3 sequences, about 45% of them seen just once. The sample taken for sequencing was peripheral blood or thyroid tissue (not recorded which). These receptors were taken from an adult man with Graves' disease, either hyperthyroidism or ophthalmopathy (not recorded which). CDR3s include the opening cysteine and the closing phenylalanine or tryptophan. The order of the fields is clone size, J gene, V gene, D gene, CDR3 DNA, CDR3 protein. The D gene is left open where the match is weak. Size values are once, few and many counts, or a class for expanded clones, and some rows have none.

-	TRBJ1-5	TRBV20-1	-	TGCAGTGCTACGCTTGGGGGGGGTAGCAATCAGCCCCAGCATTTT	CSATLGGGSNQPQHF
-	TRBJ2-5	TRBV29-1	-	TGCAGCGGGACAATGACAGACCAAGAGACCCAGTACTTC	CSGTMTDQETQYF
-	TRBJ2-7	TRBV11-2	-	TGTGCCAGCAGCTTAGAACTGATAAGTTCCTACGAGCAGTACTTC	CASSLELISSYEQYF
-	TRBJ1-1	TRBV5-1	TRBD1	TGTGCCAGCAGCCAGGGACAGGGCTTCCGAGATGAAGCTTTCTTT	CASSQGQGFRDEAFF
once	TRBJ1-2	TRBV6-1	TRBD1	TGTGCCAGCAGTGACCCAGGGGGCACTGGCTACACCTTC	CASSDPGGTGYTF
few	TRBJ1-1	TRBV29-1	-	TGCAGCGTTGTGAGGGGGGGAAACACTGAAGCTTTCTTT	CSVVRGGNTEAFF
many	TRBJ1-2	TRBV7-9	-	TGTGCCAGCAGCTTAGGCCAGCTTGATGGCTACACCTTC	CASSLGQLDGYTF
-	TRBJ1-6	TRBV7-9	-	TGTGCCAGCAGCCAAGATGTCCGGGGGAGTTCACCCCTCCACTTT	CASSQDVRGSSPLHF
-	TRBJ2-5	TRBV11-2	-	TGTGCCAGCAGCTTAAGGCCGGTCTTC	CASSLRPVF
-	TRBJ1-2	TRBV5-1	-	TGCGCCAGCAGCTTGGGGCCTAGGGGGGATAGCTATGGCTACACCTTC	CASSLGPRGDSYGYTF
-	TRBJ2-5	TRBV20-1	TRBD1	TGCAGTGCTACCAAGCCCGGGACAGGGAAAGGAGAGACCCAGTACTTC	CSATKPGTGKGETQYF
-	TRBJ2-5	TRBV20-1	TRBD1	TGCAGTGCTAGAGGTTGGGACAGCCAAGAGACCCAGTACTTC	CSARGWDSQETQYF
-	TRBJ1-1	TRBV25-1	-	TGTGCCAGCAGCGCTGCTGGCGGGAACACTGAAGCTTTCTTT	CASSAAGGNTEAFF
-	TRBJ2-7	TRBV11-1	-	TGTGCTTCCCCGGCGGTCGAGCAGTACTTC	CASPAVEQYF
many	TRBJ2-7	TRBV24-1	TRBD2	TGTGCCACCAGTGATGGCTGGGGCGCGGGAGGAGGCGACGAGCAGTACTTC	CATSDGWGAGGGDEQYF
-	TRBJ1-2	TRBV15	-	TGTGCCACCTTCGGATTAATAGGGGTCAGAATTTATGGCTACACCTTC	CATFGLIGVRIYGYTF
few	TRBJ1-5	TRBV6-5	TRBD1	TGTGCCAGCATAAGACAGGGTGCATCCAATCAGCCCCAGCATTTT	CASIRQGASNQPQHF
many	TRBJ2-7	TRBV11-2	TRBD1	TGTGCCAGCAGCTTCGGGACAGGGGCCTACGAGCAGTACTTC	CASSFGTGAYEQYF
many	TRBJ1-1	TRBV19	-	TGTGCCACCCTCGGCGGGGTTGAAGCTTTCTTT	CATLGGVEAFF
-	TRBJ1-1	TRBV29-1	-	TGCAGCGTCCCCCAGCAGGGCAGAACTGAAGCTTTCTTT	CSVPQQGRTEAFF
-	TRBJ1-6	TRBV15	TRBD1	TGTGCCACCAGCAGAGACTACGGCAGGGGGAACTCACCCCTCCACTTT	CATSRDYGRGNSPLHF
-	TRBJ2-7	TRBV29-1	-	TGCAGCGTTCGAGGGGGGCCCTACGAGCAGTACTTC	CSVRGGPYEQYF